The next 3 T cell receptor beta chains were all read from a single sample in a study of blood T cell repertoires in COVID-19. Only in-frame clones appear in the TCRdb table, and some are missing; sequencing was by immunoSEQ multiplex PCR. The profile covers under 250,000 clones, with about four fifths appearing a single time and 8.6% taken by the ten largest. Sequences were obtained from peripheral blood. These receptors all stem from a man in his forties with active or convalescent COVID-19.

Only one count was recorded for this clone. The J gene is TRBJ2-5, the V gene TRBV4-1; TRBD1 agrees at 7 bases. This CDR3 is 13 amino acids long. The junction had 1 base not matched to a gene; V was cut back by 4 bases and J by 2 bases. Germline CDR1 MGHRA, CDR2 YSYEKL. This CDR3 is CASSLQGQETQYF. CDR3 nucleotide sequence: TGCGCCAGCAGCCTACAGGGGCAAGAGACCCAGTACTTC.

The rearrangement links TRBV6-5 to TRBJ2-7; D gene ambiguous. The length of the CDR3 is 11 residues. Trimming pared 7 bases from V and 4 bases from J, leaving 8 bases between. Germline loops: CDR1 MNHEY, CDR2 SVGAGI. Written as DNA, the CDR3 is TGTGCCAGCACCCATCAGTACGAGCAGTACTTC. Amino acids: CASTHQYEQYF.

The J gene is TRBJ1-5, the V gene TRBV6-5; 10 bases are shared with TRBD1. The V segment lost 6 bases and the J segment 2 bases; nucleotides outside the gene matches: 4. Germline V gives CDR1 MNHEY, CDR2 SVGAGI. The length of the CDR3 is 15 residues. The CDR3 coding sequence is TGTGCCAGCAGGTCCGGGACAGGGGGCAATCAGCCCCAGCATTTT. This encodes CASRSGTGGNQPQHF.